The 28 T cell receptor beta chains below all came from one sample that was sequenced in a study of T cell changes during pregnancy in multiple sclerosis. Measured with immunoSEQ multiplex PCR; TCRdb has only the in-frame clones, and not every one. Seen here are some 77,000 clones, around nine tenths observed once, and the top ten hold 0.2% to 0.25%. The sample in question was CD4+ T cells from peripheral blood mononuclear cells, obtained before pregnancy. These receptors were taken from a female donor with multiple sclerosis, enrolled in a pregnancy study.

The chain links TRBV9 to TRBJ2-3, with D perhaps matching TRBD2 (6 bases). Per germline, CDR1 SGDLS and CDR2 YYNGEE. This CDR3 spans 14 amino acids. Deletions cut 4 bases from V and 4 bases from J, with 13 bases between. CDR3 region: CASSLDYWSDTQYF. The CDR3 DNA is TGTGCCAGCAGCTTGGACTATTGGTCAGATACGCAGTATTTT.

The J gene is TRBJ1-2, the V gene TRBV5-1; D is unresolved. Germline V gives CDR1 SGHRS, CDR2 YFSETQ. The CDR3 loop spans 17 amino acids. Trimming took 0 bases from V and 1 from J, leaving 16 bases between them. The chain's CDR3 is CASSLAVTGDYNYGYTF. CDR3 in DNA: TGCGCCAGCAGCTTGGCCGTGACGGGCGACTATAACTATGGCTACACCTTC. Based on the CDR3 plus reference TRBV5-1 and TRBJ1-2, the full variable domain is KAGVTQTPRYLIKTRGQQVTLSCSPISGHRSVSWYQQTPGQGLQFLFEYFSETQRNKGNFPGRFSGRQFSNSRSEMNVSTLELGDSALYLCASSLAVTGDYNYGYTFGSGTRLTVV.

J is TRBJ1-5 and V is TRBV6-5, with a weak D call TRBD1 (5 bases). Germline V lookup: CDR1 MNHEY, CDR2 SVGAGI. The CDR3 loop spans 13 amino acids. V was trimmed by 4 bases and J by 7 bases, leaving 11 bases between them. The DNA of the CDR3 is TGTGCCAGCAGTTTAAACAGGTGGCAGCCCCAGCATTTT. Its translation is CASSLNRWQPQHF.

The rearrangement joins TRBV29-1 to TRBJ1-1; D is unclear. The germline V gene has CDR1 SQVTM and CDR2 ANQGSEA. The CDR3 has 11 residues. V was shortened by 7 bases and J by 5 bases, with 11 bases between the two germline ends. DNA for the CDR3: TGCAGCGCTAGAAGAGGGACTGAAGCTTTCTTT. Translation gives CSARRGTEAFF.

The chain combines TRBV4-2 with TRBJ2-2; D remains unclear. The CDR3 is 16 residues long. The V gene lost 5 bases and the J gene lost 6 bases, with 19 bases spanning the gap. Germline values: CDR1 LGHNA, CDR2 YNFKEQ. The CDR3 DNA sequence: TGTGCCAGCAGCAAGACGGCATCACTCGAGGCCGGGGAGCTGTTTTTT. Translated: CASSKTASLEAGELFF.

The V call is TRBV7-9, the J call TRBJ1-1; D is possibly TRBD1 (5 bases). This CDR3 comprises 14 residues. Germline assignment: CDR1 SEHNR and CDR2 FQNEAQ (reference sequence). The V and J ends lost 4 bases and 0 bases respectively, with 9 bases between them. CDR3 protein: CASSWGGMNTEAFF. In DNA, the CDR3 is TGTGCCAGCAGCTGGGGGGGAATGAACACTGAAGCTTTCTTT. The whole variable domain, filled in from reference TRBV7-9 and TRBJ1-1, reads DTGVSQNPRHKITKRGQNVTFRCDPISEHNRLYWYRQTLGQGPEFLTYFQNEAQLEKSRLLSDRFSAERPKGSFSTLEIQRTEQGDSAMYLCASSWGGMNTEAFFGQGTRLTVV.

The chain is built from TRBV29-1 and TRBJ1-6, with 10 positions matching TRBD1. The CDR3 runs to 14 residues. With V trimmed by 6 bases and J by 10 bases, 9 bases remained unmatched. Per germline, CDR1 SQVTM and CDR2 ANQGSEA. The CDR3 nucleotides are TGCAGCGTGTGGACAGGGGGGGTCGGCTCACCCCTCCACTTT. Its translation: CSVWTGGVGSPLHF.

This chain connects TRBV9 to TRBJ2-7; 11 bases line up with TRBD1. CDR1 is SGDLS, CDR2 YYNGEE, per germline. CDR3 length equals 14 residues. Trimming removed 3 bases from V and 7 bases from J; junction bases left unmatched: 6. The CDR3 nucleotides read TGTGCCAGCAGCGGGACAGGGGGCGCGGGGGAGCAGTACTTC. It translates to CASSGTGGAGEQYF.

The rearrangement joins TRBV4-2 to TRBJ1-4; tentatively, D is TRBD1 (6 bases). The CDR3 runs 15 residues. Trimming stripped 2 bases from V and 3 bases from J, with 10 bases between. CDR1 LGHNA and CDR2 YNFKEQ come from the germline V gene. CDR3 in DNA: TGTGCCAGCAGCCAAATGACAGGACCTAATGAAAAACTGTTTTTT. Translating gives CASSQMTGPNEKLFF.

This sequence joins TRBV27 and TRBJ1-5, with D hard to call. Germline V gives CDR1 MNHEY, CDR2 SMNVEV (reference sequence). This CDR3 comprises 19 residues. V lost 2 bases and J lost 0, with 20 bases in between. For the CDR3, the DNA is TGTGCCAGCAGTTTACGCTTCCGGGAGCTTCGAGATAGCAATCAGCCCCAGCATTTT. It translates to CASSLRFRELRDSNQPQHF.

This sequence joins TRBV9 and TRBJ1-4; 9 bases map to TRBD1. From germline, CDR1 is SGDLS and CDR2 YYNGEE. V shed 4 bases, J shed 7 bases, and the junction held 8 bases outside the gene matches. The CDR3 runs to 15 residues. The CDR3 sequence is CASSPRTGEGEKLFF. CDR3 coding DNA: TGTGCCAGCAGCCCTCGGACAGGGGAAGGTGAAAAACTGTTTTTT.

This chain joins TRBV30 and TRBJ1-6, with TRBD1 matching 7 bases. V shed 5 bases and J 8 bases; nucleotides not matched to a gene: 12. Germline values: CDR1 GTSNPN, CDR2 SVGIG (reference sequence). CDR3 size: 15 residues. CDR3 DNA: TGTGCCTGGCAGGGCCCCGGAACAGGGGATTCACCCCTCCACTTT. Protein sequence: CAWQGPGTGDSPLHF.

Concerning this clone: The junction departs from germline at one end; a sequencing error may be responsible. V usage is TRBV2 and J usage is TRBJ2-5; 9 bases align to TRBD1. CDR1 and CDR2 (germline): SNHLY, FYNNEI. The CDR3 loop spans 15 amino acids. CDR3 in DNA: TGTGCCAGCAGTCCTCGGACAGGGGACCAGGAGACCCAGTACTTC. Its protein product is CASSPRTGDQETQYF.

This clone was seen once. The chain uses TRBV5-4 and TRBJ2-7; D possibly corresponds to TRBD1 (6 bases). This CDR3 contains 14 residues. V lost 3 bases and J 3 bases, leaving 13 bases between the germline ends. From germline, CDR1 is SGHNT and CDR2 YYREEE (reference sequence). The CDR3 nucleotides read TGTGCCAGCAGCTCGGACAGCTCCGTCTACGAGCAGTACTTC. Translated: CASSSDSSVYEQYF.

This clone was picked up a small number of times. V is TRBV6-6 and J is TRBJ1-5; TRBD1 matches 7 bases. This CDR3 has 14 amino acids. J lost 4 bases, V lost 4 bases, and 4 bases had no gene match. The germline V gene encodes CDR1 MNHNY and CDR2 SVGAGI (reference sequence). CDR3 amino acids: CASSSTGINQPQHF. The CDR3 nucleotides read TGTGCCAGCAGTTCGACAGGGATTAATCAGCCCCAGCATTTT.

The chain has TRBV6-4 and TRBJ1-1; maybe TRBD1 (6 bases). Trimming removed 5 bases from V and 2 bases from J, with 9 bases in between. This CDR3 comprises 13 residues. Germline lookup yields CDR1 MRHNA and CDR2 SNTAGT. This CDR3 is CASSRQANTEAFF. CDR3 nucleotides: TGTGCCAGCAGTAGACAGGCTAACACTGAAGCTTTCTTT.

This clone was picked up one time. This chain uses TRBV7-9 with TRBJ2-1; D is perhaps TRBD1 (5 bases). There are 15 residues in the CDR3. Germline lookup yields CDR1 SEHNR and CDR2 FQNEAQ (reference sequence). V lost 2 bases to trimming and J lost 7 bases, with 15 bases between them. CDR3 protein: CASSLSSRVGNEQFF. Written as DNA, the CDR3 is TGTGCCAGCAGCTTAAGTAGCAGGGTGGGGAATGAGCAGTTCTTC.

The V and J genes are TRBV19 and TRBJ2-5; 9 bases are shared with TRBD2. With 3 bases clipped from V and 2 bases from J, the junction kept 1 base outside the gene matches. CDR1 is LNHDA and CDR2 is SQIVND in the germline V gene (reference sequence). The CDR3 contains 14 residues. CDR3 sequence: CASSIAGGQETQYF. The CDR3 DNA follows: TGTGCCAGTAGTATCGCGGGAGGGCAAGAGACCCAGTACTTC.

This clone was counted between two and nine times. The rearrangement links TRBV5-5 to TRBJ1-1; 8 bases map to TRBD1. Germline assignment: CDR1 SGHKS and CDR2 YYEKEE (reference sequence). J was trimmed by 5 bases and V by 0 bases; bases with no gene match: 0. The CDR3 has 13 residues. CDR3 loop: CASSLGTGTEAFF. The CDR3 region has the DNA TGTGCCAGCAGCTTGGGGACAGGGACTGAAGCTTTCTTT.

The rearrangement links TRBV11-2 to TRBJ2-1; 11 positions agree with TRBD1. With 4 bases clipped from V and 6 bases from J, the junction kept 8 bases outside the gene matches. Germline loops: CDR1 SGHAT, CDR2 FQNNGV. The CDR3 is made up of 16 amino acids. The CDR3 region is CASSSVQDRGPNEQFF. The CDR3 DNA follows: TGTGCCAGCAGCTCTGTACAGGACAGGGGGCCCAATGAGCAGTTCTTC. The variable domain in full, with the rest retrieved from reference TRBV11-2 and TRBJ2-1, is EAGVAQSPRYKIIEKRQSVAFWCNPISGHATLYWYQQILGQGPKLLIQFQNNGVVDDSQLPKDRFSAERLKGVDSTLKIQPAKLEDSAVYLCASSSVQDRGPNEQFFGPGTRLTVL.

The V gene is TRBV7-2, the J gene TRBJ2-3; 8 positions match TRBD2. The CDR3 spans 14 residues. V gave up 5 bases and J gave up 6 bases; unmatched junction bases: 7. The germline gives CDR1 SGHTA, CDR2 FQGNSA. CDR3 bases: TGTGCCAGCAGCCCTGGACTAGCCTCGGATACGCAGTATTTT. Protein product: CASSPGLASDTQYF.

This clone has only a few counts. The chain links TRBV7-9 to TRBJ1-5, with a tentative D call TRBD1 (6 bases). Looked up from germline, CDR1 is SEHNR and CDR2 is FQNEAQ (reference sequence). The CDR3 runs to 13 residues. Trimming stripped 4 bases from V and 7 bases from J, with 11 bases between. Here the CDR3 reads CASSSDRGQPQHF. CDR3 nucleotide sequence: TGTGCCAGCAGCTCGGACAGAGGGCAGCCCCAGCATTTT.

The V and J genes are TRBV27 and TRBJ1-2, with 11 bases identical to TRBD1. Per germline, CDR1 MNHEY and CDR2 SMNVEV (reference sequence). This CDR3 has 14 amino acids. V gave up 6 bases and J gave up 8 bases; unmatched junction bases: 8. CDR3 amino acids: CASRLPGQGGGYTF. CDR3 nucleotide sequence: TGTGCCAGCAGGCTGCCGGGACAGGGGGGCGGCTACACCTTC.

The chain employs TRBV27 and TRBJ1-1, with D possibly being TRBD1 (5 bases). Germline loops: CDR1 MNHEY, CDR2 SMNVEV (reference sequence). V shed 3 bases and J shed 0 bases, with 11 bases lying between them. The CDR3 spans 15 residues. Here the CDR3 reads CASSFAGRVNTEAFF. In nucleotides, the CDR3 is TGTGCCAGCAGTTTTGCAGGGCGCGTGAACACTGAAGCTTTCTTT.

There are a few counts of this clone. J is TRBJ1-4 and V is TRBV9; 7 bases align to TRBD1. CDR1 SGDLS and CDR2 YYNGEE come from the germline V gene. The CDR3 extends over 15 amino acids. The junction had 2 bases not matched to a gene; V was cut back by 0 bases and J by 3 bases. The CDR3 loop reads CASSVGQGANEKLFF. CDR3 nucleotide sequence: TGTGCCAGCAGCGTAGGTCAGGGGGCTAATGAAAAACTGTTTTTT.

This chain joins TRBV19 and TRBJ1-2; no clear D gene. Germline-derived CDR1 and CDR2 are LNHDA and SQIVND (reference sequence). V was shortened by 4 bases and J by 5 bases, with 11 bases between the two germline ends. This CDR3 comprises 13 residues. The CDR3 DNA reads TGTGCCAGTAGTAGGCGGGGAGGGTATGGCTACACCTTC. Its translation is CASSRRGGYGYTF.

The gene calls are TRBV9 and TRBJ1-4; a possible D gene is TRBD1 (6 bases). The CDR3 has 14 residues. V lost 2 bases to trimming and J lost 5 bases, with 10 bases between them. CDR1 SGDLS and CDR2 YYNGEE come from the germline V gene. CDR3 in DNA: TGTGCCAGCAGCGTTGGCCAGGGGAATGAAAAACTGTTTTTT. Its translation: CASSVGQGNEKLFF.

This chain connects TRBV19 to TRBJ1-5, with D maybe TRBD1 (5 bases). Germline V gives CDR1 LNHDA, CDR2 SQIVND (reference sequence). This CDR3 spans 14 amino acids. V shed 3 bases and J shed 5 bases, with 11 bases lying between them. Here the CDR3 DNA reads TGTGCCAGTAGTATTCAGGGCGTCCATCAGCCCCAGCATTTT. It yields the protein CASSIQGVHQPQHF.